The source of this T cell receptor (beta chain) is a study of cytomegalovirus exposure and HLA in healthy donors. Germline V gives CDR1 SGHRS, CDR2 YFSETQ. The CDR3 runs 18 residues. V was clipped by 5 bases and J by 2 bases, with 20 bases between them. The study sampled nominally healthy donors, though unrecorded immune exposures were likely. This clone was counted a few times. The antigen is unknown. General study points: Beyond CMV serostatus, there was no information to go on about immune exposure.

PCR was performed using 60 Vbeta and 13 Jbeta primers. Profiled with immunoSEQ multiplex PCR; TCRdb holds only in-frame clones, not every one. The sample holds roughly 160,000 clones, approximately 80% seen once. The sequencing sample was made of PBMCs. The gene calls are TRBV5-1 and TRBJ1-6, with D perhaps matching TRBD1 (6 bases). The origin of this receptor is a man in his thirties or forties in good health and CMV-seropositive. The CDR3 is CASRGGVWDNAYNSPLHF. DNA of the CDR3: TGCGCCAGCAGAGGGGGGGTATGGGACAACGCCTATAATTCACCCCTCCACTTT.